This T cell receptor (beta chain) was observed in a study of blood T cell repertoires in COVID-19. In the study overall: Acute and convalescent COVID-19 samples came from the United States, Italy and Spain. The analysed material was cDNA or gDNA that came from T cells, B-cell-depleted T cells, or PBMCs.

This CDR3 comprises 13 residues. Trimming stripped 4 bases from V and 3 bases from J, with 10 bases between. Looked up from germline, CDR1 is ENHRY and CDR2 is SYGVKD. In the study's own analysis: Quantification of nucleated cells was approximated via reference gene primer amplification. Sequenced by immunoSEQ multiplex PCR; TCRdb stores in-frame clones only, minus some. V, J and clone size reflect that table, while D and trimming were determined from the DNA. The table has hundreds of thousands of clones, around 84% seen once. Material for sequencing was peripheral blood. This sequence joins TRBV10-3 and TRBJ2-7; D not certain. The receptor was isolated from a woman over 75 with active or convalescent COVID-19. The CDR3 nucleotides read TGTGCCATCAGTGGGGCCCCGAACTACGAGCAGTACTTC. It yields the protein CAISGAPNYEQYF.